This T cell receptor (beta chain) derives from a study of blood T cell repertoires in COVID-19. Study background: There were acute and convalescent COVID-19 samples, and they came from the United States, Italy and Spain.

Enrollees, roughly 18 to 89 years old, lived in 24 US areas. V was trimmed by 5 bases and J by 0 bases, leaving 14 bases between them. Germline V gene lookup returns CDR1 SGHTA and CDR2 FQGNSA. The CDR3 runs 15 residues. Original analysis: How many nucleated cells were present was estimated from reference gene primer amplification. Libraries were prepared by immunoSEQ multiplex PCR; TCRdb keeps only in-frame clonotypes and omits some of them. V and J calls and clone size come straight from that table; D and trimming were deduced from the DNA. The table includes a few hundred thousand clones, roughly 92% detected once.

This receptor was obtained from a woman aged 40 to 50 who had been exposed to COVID-19. V gene TRBV7-2 combines with J gene TRBJ2-7; possible D gene TRBD2, 5 bases. The sequencing input was PBMCs or T cells enriched from blood (not recorded which). DNA of the CDR3: TGTGCCAGCAGCCTACAGACGGGGAGCTCCTACGAGCAGTACTTC. Translation gives CASSLQTGSSYEQYF.